A single sample is the source of the 13 T cell receptor beta chains below, sequenced in a study of OX40 agonist ivuxolimab in advanced cancers. Clones were sequenced by immunoSEQ multiplex PCR, and TCRdb holds only the in-frame ones, with some missing. This sample has 75,000 to 100,000 clones, with approximately 86% found just once. The sequences come from CD4+ or CD8+ T cells sorted from blood, collected in a trial of the OX40 agonist ivuxolimab. These TCRs come from an adult with an advanced solid tumor such as melanoma, head and neck, liver or kidney cancer.

The chain is built from TRBV9 and TRBJ2-5, with TRBD1 matching over 9 bases. Germline V gives CDR1 SGDLS, CDR2 YYNGEE. This CDR3 has 16 amino acids. Trimming cost V 0 bases and J 4 bases; bases outside gene matches: 7. The CDR3 is CASSVVSDRGLETQYF. CDR3 nucleotide sequence: TGTGCCAGCAGCGTAGTATCTGACAGGGGGTTAGAGACCCAGTACTTC. The whole variable domain, remainder taken from reference TRBV9 and TRBJ2-5, is DSGVTQTPKHLITATGQRVTLRCSPRSGDLSVYWYQQSLDQGLQFLIQYYNGEERAKGNILERFSAQQFPDLHSELNLSSLELGDSALYFCASSVVSDRGLETQYFGPGTRLLVL.

The J gene is TRBJ2-2, the V gene TRBV18, with D tentatively TRBD1 (6 bases). The CDR3 has 13 residues. V lost 1 base and J lost 6, with 6 bases in between. CDR1 and CDR2 from the germline V gene are KGHSH and LQKENI. The CDR3 nucleotides are TGTGCCAGCTCACCACAGGGGGCCGGGGAGCTGTTTTTT. Protein sequence: CASSPQGAGELFF.

This clone came up a few times. This sequence joins TRBV27 and TRBJ2-2, with D tentatively TRBD1 (5 bases). This CDR3 contains 13 residues. Germline V lookup: CDR1 MNHEY, CDR2 SMNVEV (reference sequence). V lost 6 bases, J lost 5 bases, and 10 bases lay in between. In nucleotides, the CDR3 is TGTGCCAGCAGAAACACAGGTACCGGGGAGCTGTTTTTT. Protein sequence: CASRNTGTGELFF.

V gene TRBV2 combines with J gene TRBJ1-2, with 9 bases matching TRBD1. There are 13 residues in the CDR3. V lost 3 bases, J lost 7 bases, and 3 bases stayed unmatched. From germline, CDR1 is SNHLY and CDR2 FYNNEI. The CDR3, as DNA: TGTGCCAGCAGTGATGACAGGGGGGCTGGCTACACCTTC. Its translation is CASSDDRGAGYTF.

The rearrangement uses TRBV4-3 and TRBJ1-2; D gene unclear. Germline loops: CDR1 LGHNA, CDR2 YSLEER. CDR3 length: 14 amino acids. V lost 4 bases and J lost 4, with 13 bases in between. This CDR3 is CASSREESGYGYTF. As DNA, the CDR3 is TGCGCCAGCAGCCGCGAAGAGAGCGGCTATGGCTACACCTTC.

The chain has TRBV5-1 and TRBJ2-1; TRBD2 matches at 9 bases. With V trimmed by 1 base and J by 6 bases, 5 bases remained unmatched. Germline CDR1 SGHRS, CDR2 YFSETQ. The CDR3 spans 15 residues. CDR3 in DNA: TGCGCCAGCAGCTTGAAGCTAGCGGGGAGCAATGAGCAGTTCTTC. Translated: CASSLKLAGSNEQFF.

The V and J genes are TRBV7-6 and TRBJ2-1, with a weak D call TRBD2 (6 bases). Germline CDR1 SGHVS, CDR2 FNYEAQ. V was trimmed by 4 bases and J by 0 bases, leaving 13 bases between them. This CDR3 has 16 amino acids. This chain's CDR3 is CASSSRDSSSYNEQFF. CDR3 DNA sequence: TGTGCCAGCAGCTCGCGGGACTCAAGCTCCTACAATGAGCAGTTCTTC.

The sample holds one count of this clone. The V and J genes are TRBV25-1 and TRBJ1-2; 9 bases are shared with TRBD1. Per germline, CDR1 MGHDK and CDR2 SYGVNS. V lost 4 bases, J lost 6 bases, and 9 bases stayed unmatched. This CDR3 contains 15 residues. The CDR3 region is CASSGDRGIGHGYTF. The CDR3 DNA follows: TGTGCCAGCAGTGGCGACAGGGGGATTGGACATGGCTACACCTTC.

Remarks on this clone: The same CDR3 arises from other DNA sequences in this sample as well. The chain links TRBV27 to TRBJ2-7, with D possibly called TRBD1 or TRBD2 (5 bases each). CDR1 and CDR2 from the germline V gene are MNHEY and SMNVEV (reference sequence). With 5 bases removed from V and 3 bases from J, the gap between germline ends came to 11 bases. This CDR3 contains 13 residues. CDR3 nucleotides: TGTGCCAGCAGTCCAAGGGACGGCTACGAGCAGTACTTC. Translated: CASSPRDGYEQYF.

This chain connects TRBV28 to TRBJ1-1, with no clear D. V was clipped by 6 bases and J by 4 bases, with 18 bases between them. CDR3 length: 15 amino acids. Germline CDR1 reads MDHEN; CDR2 reads SYDVKM. For the CDR3, the DNA is TGTGCCAGCAGACCCCCAACACGACGGGGCACTGAAGCTTTCTTT. This sequence encodes CASRPPTRRGTEAFF.

This clone was detected only a few times. This rearrangement joins TRBV18 to TRBJ1-1, with TRBD1 identical over 7 bases. This CDR3 has 14 residues. V trimming: 6 bases; J trimming: 1 base; junction bases outside the gene matches: 5. The germline gives CDR1 KGHSH, CDR2 LQKENI. This chain's CDR3 is CASSFGTENTEAFF. CDR3 bases: TGTGCCAGCTCCTTCGGGACAGAGAACACTGAAGCTTTCTTT. Combining the CDR3 with reference TRBV18 and TRBJ1-1 gives the whole variable domain NAGVMQNPRHLVRRRGQEARLRCSPMKGHSHVYWYRQLPEEGLKFMVYLQKENIIDESGMPKERFSAEFPKEGPSILRIQQVVRGDSAAYFCASSFGTENTEAFFGQGTRLTVV.

This clone showed up just once. J is TRBJ1-6 and V is TRBV5-1; unclear D gene. V lost 0 bases, J lost 0 bases, and 4 bases lay in between. The germline gives CDR1 SGHRS, CDR2 YFSETQ. This CDR3 comprises 15 residues. CDR3 region: CASSLDSSYNSPLHF. DNA for the CDR3: TGCGCCAGCAGCTTGGATAGCTCCTATAATTCACCCCTCCACTTT.

J is TRBJ1-4 and V is TRBV19; 9 positions match TRBD1. Germline assignment: CDR1 LNHDA and CDR2 SQIVND (reference sequence). V shed 9 bases and J 5 bases; nucleotides not matched to a gene: 4. The CDR3 spans 13 residues. In nucleotides, the CDR3 is TGTGCCAGCTCGGACAGGGGAAATGAAAAACTGTTTTTT. It yields the protein CASSDRGNEKLFF.